This T cell receptor beta chain appears in the sequencing data of a study of beta chain features in type 1 diabetes. The study, taken as a whole, reports: Insertion counts at VDJ junctions were lower in type 1 diabetes patients, who also showed more deletions there. When Type 1 diabetes patients were examined, their TCRB CDR3s proved moderately but significantly shorter in all four CD4+ subsets.

Every isolated RNA sample was fully reverse transcribed, so sequencing captured expressed TCRB transcripts. The data were produced by immunoSEQ multiplex PCR, yet TCRdb's version contains in-frame clones alone and is incomplete. The sample has hundreds of thousands of clones, roughly 13% seen once. With regard to this clone: As yet, its antigen is unknown.

CDR1 and CDR2 (germline): MNHEY, SMNVEV (reference sequence). The CDR3 contains 17 residues. V was pared by 5 bases and J by 3 bases, with 10 bases of the junction left unmatched. Sorting of CD4+ naive, central memory, regulatory and stem cell-like memory cells was performed via CD45RO/CCR7/CD25/CD127/CD95/CD27. This chain joins TRBV27 and TRBJ1-5; 10 nucleotides agree with TRBD1. This clonotype originated in a man younger than 35 with type 1 diabetes. Sample: naive CD4+ T cells from blood. The CDR3 loop is CASSTPGTGASNQPQHF. The CDR3, as DNA: TGTGCCAGCAGTACCCCCGGGACAGGGGCTTCCAATCAGCCCCAGCATTTT.